The next 10 T cell receptor beta chains were all read from a single sample in a study of T-cell memory formation after mild COVID-19. TCRdb re-called the 5' RACE reads through MiXCR, storing one row per CDR3 protein. The table shows more than 450,000 distinct CDR3 sequences, with approximately 19% occurring only once. The sequenced sample was PBMCs or a T cell subset sorted from them (not recorded which). These receptors all stem from an adult woman who had mild COVID-19 (a few samples of this study predate the infection). Cell type and time point are not known.

This chain joins TRBV29-1 and TRBJ1-1; 9 nucleotides align to TRBD1. The CDR3 is 14 residues long. J was trimmed by 5 bases and V by 3 bases; bases with no gene match: 7. Germline CDR1 is SQVTM and CDR2 is ANQGSEA. CDR3 sequence reads: CSVEVQGATTEAFF. CDR3 nucleotide sequence: TGCAGCGTTGAGGTACAGGGGGCTACAACTGAAGCTTTCTTT. Full variable domain (outside the CDR3, taken from reference TRBV29-1 and TRBJ1-1): SAVISQKPSRDICQRGTSLTIQCQVDSQVTMMFWYRQQPGQSLTLIATANQGSEATYESGFVIDKFPISRPNLTFSTLTVSNMSPEDSSIYLCSVEVQGATTEAFFGQGTRLTVV.

This clonotype was found once. This chain joins TRBV12-3 or TRBV12-4 and TRBJ2-3; 7 nucleotides match TRBD2. The CDR3 has 14 residues. After removal of 5 bases from V and 2 bases from J, the junction contained 4 bases not matched to a gene. CDR3 sequence: CASSTSAYTDTQYF. The DNA for the CDR3 is TGTGCCAGCAGTACTAGCGCATACACAGATACGCAGTATTTT.

This clonotype was observed a handful of times. This chain connects TRBV11-2 to TRBJ2-2, with D possibly TRBD2 on 6 matching bases. Germline CDR1 is SGHAT and CDR2 is FQNNGV. V was cut by 4 bases and J by 4 bases, with 10 bases left in between. The length of the CDR3 is 14 residues. CDR3 sequence (DNA): TGTGCCAGCAGCTCGGGACTGATCACCGGGGAGCTGTTTTTT. Translation: CASSSGLITGELFF.

This sequence joins TRBV9 and TRBJ2-1; 11 positions match TRBD2. With V trimmed by 3 bases and J by 9 bases, 20 bases remained unmatched. Per the germline V gene, CDR1 is SGDLS and CDR2 is YYNGEE. The CDR3 has 19 amino acids. The CDR3 DNA reads TGTGCCAGCAGCGACCGGGACAGCCTTTCTAGCGGGAGGATTTTTGAGCAGTTCTTC. As protein: CASSDRDSLSSGRIFEQFF. The whole variable domain, filled in from reference TRBV9 and TRBJ2-1, reads DSGVTQTPKHLITATGQRVTLRCSPRSGDLSVYWYQQSLDQGLQFLIQYYNGEERAKGNILERFSAQQFPDLHSELNLSSLELGDSALYFCASSDRDSLSSGRIFEQFFGPGTRLTVL.

The chain couples TRBV5-4 to TRBJ1-6; D is possibly TRBD1 (5 bases). Germline V gene data show CDR1 as SGHNT and CDR2 as YYREEE (reference sequence). This CDR3 region has 14 residues. Trimming removed 1 base from V and 9 bases from J, with 11 bases in between. The CDR3 DNA reads TGTGCCAGCAGCTTGTCGCAGGGCCTTTCACCCCTCCACTTT. This gives the protein CASSLSQGLSPLHF.

The rearrangement joins TRBV18 to TRBJ1-1; 9 nucleotides align to TRBD1. J lost 5 bases, V lost 6 bases, and 13 bases had no gene match. This CDR3 has 16 residues. CDR1 is KGHSH and CDR2 is LQKENI in the germline V gene. CDR3 region: CASSMGQGGRQTEAFF. The CDR3 region has the DNA TGTGCCAGCTCCATGGGACAGGGAGGCAGACAGACTGAAGCTTTCTTT.

CDR3 nucleotide sequence: TGTGCCAGCAGTCTCGAGACAGGGAATGAAAAACTGTTTTTT. It translates to CASSLETGNEKLFF. The V and J genes are TRBV12-3 or TRBV12-4 and TRBJ1-4, with 7 bases identical to TRBD1. The CDR3 covers 14 residues. V shed 5 bases and J 5 bases; nucleotides not matched to a gene: 5.

This rearrangement joins TRBV20-1 to TRBJ2-1; D uncertain. The V end lost 0 bases, the J end lost 4 bases, and 10 bases lay between the germline ends. CDR3 length: 14 residues. Germline CDR1 is DFQATT and CDR2 is SNEGSKA (reference sequence). The CDR3 sequence is CSAREARGYNEQFF. CDR3 nucleotide sequence: TGCAGTGCTAGAGAGGCTCGTGGGTACAATGAGCAGTTCTTC.

In its sample, this clonotype was seen a few times. The chain is built from TRBV20-1 and TRBJ1-4; D is possibly TRBD1 (5 bases). Germline V gives CDR1 DFQATT, CDR2 SNEGSKA (reference sequence). The CDR3 length is 13 residues. V lost 3 bases to trimming and J lost 10 bases, with 15 bases between them. The CDR3 sequence: CSASTGVKGKLFF. CDR3 nucleotides: TGCAGTGCTAGTACGGGGGTAAAAGGAAAACTGTTTTTT.

This clonotype was observed a handful of times. The genes are TRBV19 and TRBJ2-2, with 9 bases fitting TRBD1. Germline loops: CDR1 LNHDA, CDR2 SQIVND (reference sequence). Trimming at V came to 5 bases and at J to 6 bases, leaving 7 bases not matched to a gene. CDR3 length equals 15 residues. The CDR3 protein is CASSHRDRVAGELFF. CDR3 nucleotide sequence: TGTGCCAGTAGTCATCGGGACAGGGTCGCCGGGGAGCTGTTTTTT. The complete variable domain, with remaining parts taken from reference TRBV19 and TRBJ2-2, reads DGGITQSPKYLFRKEGQNVTLSCEQNLNHDAMYWYRQDPGQGLRLIYYSQIVNDFQKGDIAEGYSVSREKKESFPLTVTSAQKNPTAFYLCASSHRDRVAGELFFGEGSRLTVL.